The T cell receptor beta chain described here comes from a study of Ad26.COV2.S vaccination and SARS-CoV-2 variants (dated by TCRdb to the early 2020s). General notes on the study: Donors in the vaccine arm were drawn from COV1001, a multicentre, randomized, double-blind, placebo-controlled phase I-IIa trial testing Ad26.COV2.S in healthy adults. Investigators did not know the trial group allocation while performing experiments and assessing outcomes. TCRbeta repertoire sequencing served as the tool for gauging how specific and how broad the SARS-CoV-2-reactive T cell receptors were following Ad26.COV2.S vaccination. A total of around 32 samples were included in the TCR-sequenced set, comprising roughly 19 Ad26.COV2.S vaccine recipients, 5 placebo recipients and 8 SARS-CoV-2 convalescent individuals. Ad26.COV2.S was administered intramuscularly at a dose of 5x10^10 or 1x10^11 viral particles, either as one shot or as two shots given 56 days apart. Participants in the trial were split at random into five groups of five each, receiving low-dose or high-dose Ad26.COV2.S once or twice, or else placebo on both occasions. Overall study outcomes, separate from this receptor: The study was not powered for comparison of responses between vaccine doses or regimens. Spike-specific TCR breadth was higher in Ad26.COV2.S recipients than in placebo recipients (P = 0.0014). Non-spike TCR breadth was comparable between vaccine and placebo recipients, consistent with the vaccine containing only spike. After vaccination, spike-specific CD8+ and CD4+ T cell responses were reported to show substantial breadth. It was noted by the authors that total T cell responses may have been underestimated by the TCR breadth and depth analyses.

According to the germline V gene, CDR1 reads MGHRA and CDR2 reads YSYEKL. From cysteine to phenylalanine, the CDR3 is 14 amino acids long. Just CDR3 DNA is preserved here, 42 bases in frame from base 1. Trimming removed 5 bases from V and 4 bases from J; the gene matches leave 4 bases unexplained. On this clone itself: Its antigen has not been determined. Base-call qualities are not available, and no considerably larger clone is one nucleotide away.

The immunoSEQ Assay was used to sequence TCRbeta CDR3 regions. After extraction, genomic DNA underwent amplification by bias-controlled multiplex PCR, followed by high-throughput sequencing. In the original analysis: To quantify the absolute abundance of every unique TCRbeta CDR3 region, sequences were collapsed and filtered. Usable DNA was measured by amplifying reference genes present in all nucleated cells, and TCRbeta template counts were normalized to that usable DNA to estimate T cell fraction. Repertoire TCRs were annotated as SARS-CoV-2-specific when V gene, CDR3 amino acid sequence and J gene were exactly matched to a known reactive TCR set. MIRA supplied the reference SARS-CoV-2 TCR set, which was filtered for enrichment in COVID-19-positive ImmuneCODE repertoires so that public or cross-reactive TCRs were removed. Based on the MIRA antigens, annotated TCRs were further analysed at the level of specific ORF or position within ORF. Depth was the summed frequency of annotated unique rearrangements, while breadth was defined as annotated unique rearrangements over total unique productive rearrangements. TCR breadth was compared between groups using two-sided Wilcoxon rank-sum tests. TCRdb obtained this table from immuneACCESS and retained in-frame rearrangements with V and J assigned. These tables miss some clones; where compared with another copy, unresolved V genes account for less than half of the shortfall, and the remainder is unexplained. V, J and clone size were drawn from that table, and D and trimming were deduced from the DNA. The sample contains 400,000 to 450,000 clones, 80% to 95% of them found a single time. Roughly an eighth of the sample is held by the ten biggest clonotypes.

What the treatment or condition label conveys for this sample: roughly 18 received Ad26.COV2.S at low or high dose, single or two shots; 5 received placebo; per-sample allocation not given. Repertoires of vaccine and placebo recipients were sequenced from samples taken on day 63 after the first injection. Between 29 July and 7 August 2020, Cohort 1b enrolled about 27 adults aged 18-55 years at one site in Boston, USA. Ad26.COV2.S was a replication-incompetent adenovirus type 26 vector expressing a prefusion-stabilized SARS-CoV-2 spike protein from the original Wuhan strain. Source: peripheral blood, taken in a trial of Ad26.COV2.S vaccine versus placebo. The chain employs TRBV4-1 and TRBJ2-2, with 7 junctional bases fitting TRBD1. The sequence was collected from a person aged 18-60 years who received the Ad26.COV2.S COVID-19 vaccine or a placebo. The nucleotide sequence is TGCGCCAGCAGCTTGACAGGGTTCACCGGGGAGCTGTTTTTT. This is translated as CASSLTGFTGELFF.